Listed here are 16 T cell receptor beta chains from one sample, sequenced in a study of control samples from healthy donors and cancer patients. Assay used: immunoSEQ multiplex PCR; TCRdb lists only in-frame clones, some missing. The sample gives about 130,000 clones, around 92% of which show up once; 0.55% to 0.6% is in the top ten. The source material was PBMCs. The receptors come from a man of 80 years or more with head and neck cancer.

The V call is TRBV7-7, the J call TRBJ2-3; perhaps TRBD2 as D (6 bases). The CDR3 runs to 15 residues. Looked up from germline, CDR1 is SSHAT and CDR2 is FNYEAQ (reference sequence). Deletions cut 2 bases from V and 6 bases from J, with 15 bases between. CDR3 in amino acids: CASSLRLEGTDTQYF. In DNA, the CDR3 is TGTGCCAGCAGCTTACGTTTGGAGGGGACGGATACGCAGTATTTT.

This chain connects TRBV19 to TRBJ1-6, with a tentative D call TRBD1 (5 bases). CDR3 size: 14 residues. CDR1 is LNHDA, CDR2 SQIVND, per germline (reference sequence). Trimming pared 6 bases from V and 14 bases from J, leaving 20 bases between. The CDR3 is CASRQSRTTQALHF. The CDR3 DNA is TGTGCCAGTAGACAGTCACGGACCACACAGGCCCTCCACTTT. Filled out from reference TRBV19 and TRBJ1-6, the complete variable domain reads DGGITQSPKYLFRKEGQNVTLSCEQNLNHDAMYWYRQDPGQGLRLIYYSQIVNDFQKGDIAEGYSVSREKKESFPLTVTSAQKNPTAFYLCASRQSRTTQALHFGNGTRLTVT.

CDR3 residues: CASSESGGPNTEAFF. CDR3 nucleotide sequence: TGCGCCAGCAGTGAGTCAGGAGGCCCGAACACTGAAGCTTTCTTT. This chain links TRBV10-1 with TRBJ1-1; no definite D call. Germline V gives CDR1 WNHNN, CDR2 SYGVQD (reference sequence). Trimming stripped 0 bases from V and 1 base from J, with 9 bases between. CDR3 length: 15 amino acids.

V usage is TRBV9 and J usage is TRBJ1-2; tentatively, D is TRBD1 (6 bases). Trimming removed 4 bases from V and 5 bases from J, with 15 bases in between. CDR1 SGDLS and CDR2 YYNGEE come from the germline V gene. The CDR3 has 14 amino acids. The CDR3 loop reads CASSPIGQTYGYTF. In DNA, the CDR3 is TGTGCCAGCAGCCCAATAGGACAGACGTATGGCTACACCTTC.

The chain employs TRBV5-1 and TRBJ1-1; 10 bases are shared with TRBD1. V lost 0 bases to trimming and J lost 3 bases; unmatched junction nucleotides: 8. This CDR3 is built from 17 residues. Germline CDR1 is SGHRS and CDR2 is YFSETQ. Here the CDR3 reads CASSLGDRGIRYTEAFF. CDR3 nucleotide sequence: TGCGCCAGCAGCTTGGGGGACAGGGGAATCCGGTACACTGAAGCTTTCTTT.

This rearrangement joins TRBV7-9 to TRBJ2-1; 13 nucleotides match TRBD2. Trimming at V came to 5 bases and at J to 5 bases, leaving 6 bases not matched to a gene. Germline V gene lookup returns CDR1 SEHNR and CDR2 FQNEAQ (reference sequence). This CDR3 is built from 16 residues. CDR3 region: CASSPMGLAGNNEQFF. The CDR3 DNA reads TGTGCCAGCAGCCCCATGGGACTAGCGGGAAACAATGAGCAGTTCTTC.

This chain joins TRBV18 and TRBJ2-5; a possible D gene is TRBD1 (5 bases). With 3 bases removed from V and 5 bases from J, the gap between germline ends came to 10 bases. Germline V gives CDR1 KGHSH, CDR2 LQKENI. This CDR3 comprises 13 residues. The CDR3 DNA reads TGTGCCAGCTCACCTTTGGGGCTCGAGACCCAGTACTTC. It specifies CASSPLGLETQYF.

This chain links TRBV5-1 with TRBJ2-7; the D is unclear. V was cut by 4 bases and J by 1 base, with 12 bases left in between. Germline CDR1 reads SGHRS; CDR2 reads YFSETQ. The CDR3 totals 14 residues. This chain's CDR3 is CASSPRTASYEQYF. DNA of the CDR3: TGCGCCAGCAGCCCCCGGACGGCTTCCTACGAGCAGTACTTC.

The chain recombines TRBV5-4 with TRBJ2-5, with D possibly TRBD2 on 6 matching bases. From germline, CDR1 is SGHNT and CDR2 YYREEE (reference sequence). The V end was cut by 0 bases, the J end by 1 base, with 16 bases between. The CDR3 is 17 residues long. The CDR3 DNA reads TGTGCCAGCAGCTTGGGGGGTGGGGGGACCCTCCAAGAGACCCAGTACTTC. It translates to CASSLGGGGTLQETQYF.

CDR3 DNA: TGCAGCGTGGGGGGGAGGGGGCTAGATACGCAGTATTTT. Translating gives CSVGGRGLDTQYF. This sequence joins TRBV29-1 and TRBJ2-3; D tentatively fits TRBD1 or TRBD2 (7 bases each). V was cut by 6 bases and J by 5 bases, with 15 bases left in between. Per germline, CDR1 SQVTM and CDR2 ANQGSEA. There are 13 residues in the CDR3.

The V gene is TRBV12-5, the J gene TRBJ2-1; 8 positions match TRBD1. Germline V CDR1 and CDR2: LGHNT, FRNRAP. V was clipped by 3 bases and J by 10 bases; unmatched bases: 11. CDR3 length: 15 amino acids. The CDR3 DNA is TGTGCTAGTGGTTTCTTGGGACAGGCGTACGGCGAGCAGTTCTTC. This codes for CASGFLGQAYGEQFF.

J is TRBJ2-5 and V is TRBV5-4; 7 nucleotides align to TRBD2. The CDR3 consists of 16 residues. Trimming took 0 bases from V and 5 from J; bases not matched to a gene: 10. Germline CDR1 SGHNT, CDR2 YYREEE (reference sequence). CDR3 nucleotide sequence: TGTGCCAGCAGCTTGGGGGCGGGAGCTGGGCAGGAGACCCAGTACTTC. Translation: CASSLGAGAGQETQYF.

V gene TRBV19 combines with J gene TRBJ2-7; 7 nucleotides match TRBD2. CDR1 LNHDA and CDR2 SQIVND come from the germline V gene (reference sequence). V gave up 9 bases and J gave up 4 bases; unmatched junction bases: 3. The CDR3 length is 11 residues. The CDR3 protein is CASRGEYEQYF. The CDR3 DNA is TGTGCCAGCCGGGGGGAATACGAGCAGTACTTC.

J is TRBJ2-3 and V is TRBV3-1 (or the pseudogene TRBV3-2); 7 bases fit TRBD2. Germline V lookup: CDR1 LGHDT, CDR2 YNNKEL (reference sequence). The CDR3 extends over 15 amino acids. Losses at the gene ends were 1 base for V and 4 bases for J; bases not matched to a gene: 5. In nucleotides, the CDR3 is TGTGCCAGCAGCCAAGGGGAGGGATGGTCAGATACGCAGTATTTT. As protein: CASSQGEGWSDTQYF.

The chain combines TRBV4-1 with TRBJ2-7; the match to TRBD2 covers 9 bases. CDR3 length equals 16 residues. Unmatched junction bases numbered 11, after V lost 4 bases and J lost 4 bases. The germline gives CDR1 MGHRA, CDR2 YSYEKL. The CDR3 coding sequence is TGCGCCAGCAGCCTCGGCGCGGGGGGGTCCTGGTACGAGCAGTACTTC. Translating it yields CASSLGAGGSWYEQYF.

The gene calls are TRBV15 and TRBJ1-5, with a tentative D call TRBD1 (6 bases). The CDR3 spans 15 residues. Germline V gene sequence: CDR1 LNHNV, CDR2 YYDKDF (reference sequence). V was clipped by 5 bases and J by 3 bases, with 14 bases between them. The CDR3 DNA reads TGTGCCACCAGCCTCGGGGGGGGCCTCAATCAGCCCCAGCATTTT. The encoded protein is CATSLGGGLNQPQHF.